This T cell receptor beta chain was documented in a study of T cell clones after liver transplantation. Study-level results: Circulating graft-donor-reactive CD4 TCRbeta sequences fell significantly post-transplant in most of the 8 subjects. Migration into the graft, not deletion, may explain lost graft donor-reactive T cells.

Repertoires were generated with immunoSEQ multiplex PCR, while TCRdb's copy carries only in-frame clones and drops some. Here the sample spans 90,000 to 120,000 clones, 82% being singletons. Trimming took 2 bases from V and 5 from J; bases not matched to a gene: 3. The germline CDR1 and CDR2 sequences are SGHTA and FQGNSA. The CDR3 has 16 residues. Regarding this clone: Its antigen is undetermined.

The sample in question was CD4+ T cells from blood, obtained before liver transplant. This TCR was sampled from a human donor who received a liver transplant. V usage is TRBV7-2 and J usage is TRBJ2-2; 12 bases agree with TRBD2. CDR3 nucleotide sequence: TGTGCCAGCAGCTTAAGGACTAGCGGGATAACCGGGGAGCTGTTTTTT. Its translation is CASSLRTSGITGELFF.